The 14 T cell receptor beta chains reported below all come from one sample, sequenced in a study of monozygotic twins with inflammatory bowel disease. TCRdb re-called the 5' RACE reads and gives one entry per CDR3 protein, without DNA. This repertoire includes some 150,000 distinct CDR3 sequences. The specimen was blood. The receptors derive from a human donor with ulcerative colitis or Crohn's disease, or a healthy co-twin of an affected twin (not recorded which).

The chain is built from TRBV7-2 and TRBJ2-5; TCRdb picks TRBD2, but there is no DNA to check that call. Germline values: CDR1 SGHTA, CDR2 FQGNSA. The CDR3 runs 14 residues. CDR3 sequence reads: CASSRNGGEETQYF.

The rearrangement joins TRBV7-3 to TRBJ1-2; the D gene TCRdb calls, TRBD1, cannot be checked with no DNA. CDR1 is SGHTA, CDR2 FQGTGA, per germline. The CDR3 covers 15 residues. The CDR3 spells CASSLSGQGAAGYTF.

The chain has TRBV14 and TRBJ2-3; with no DNA, the TCRdb D assignment of TRBD2 cannot be verified. Germline V gene sequence: CDR1 SGHDN, CDR2 FVKESK. The CDR3 has 19 residues. This CDR3 reads CASSSFGLAGAASTDTQYF.

The chain links TRBV28 to TRBJ2-2. CDR1 MDHEN and CDR2 SYDVKM come from the germline V gene. The CDR3 runs to 15 residues. CDR3 protein: CASSSVPMGTGELFF.

V and J are TRBV5-5 and TRBJ2-3. Germline CDR1 SGHKS, CDR2 YYEKEE (reference sequence). CDR3 length equals 15 residues. The CDR3 sequence: CASSLASIRTDTQYF.

This CDR3 is CASSPAGFSYEQYF. The V gene is TRBV28, the J gene TRBJ2-7; the D call from TCRdb, TRBD2, cannot be confirmed without DNA. CDR1 and CDR2 (germline): MDHEN, SYDVKM. This CDR3 has 14 residues. Filled out from reference TRBV28 and TRBJ2-7, the complete variable domain reads DVKVTQSSRYLVKRTGEKVFLECVQDMDHENMFWYRQDPGLGLRLIYFSYDVKMKEKGDIPEGYSVSREKKERFSLILESASTNQTSMYLCASSPAGFSYEQYFGPGTRLTVT.

J is TRBJ1-2 and V is TRBV5-1; as DNA is missing, the TRBD1 call by TCRdb cannot be tested. CDR1 and CDR2 (germline): SGHRS, YFSETQ. This CDR3 spans 14 amino acids. The CDR3 spells CASSLGTGWKGYTF.

The chain couples TRBV7-2 to TRBJ2-7; TCRdb indicates TRBD2, and absent DNA this call remains unverified. CDR1 is SGHTA, CDR2 FQGNSA, per germline. The CDR3 is 13 residues long. The CDR3: CASSLGLAREQYF.

The chain has TRBV5-4 and TRBJ2-5. CDR3 length equals 12 residues. The germline V gene has CDR1 SGHNT and CDR2 YYREEE (reference sequence). CDR3: CASSWPQETQYF.

This rearrangement joins TRBV6-1 to TRBJ1-4. The germline V gene has CDR1 MNHNS and CDR2 SASEGT. The CDR3 has 11 amino acids. CDR3 region: CASSEYQKLFF.

The chain combines TRBV6-1 with TRBJ2-7; TCRdb names TRBD1, which stays unverified in the absence of DNA. The germline gives CDR1 MNHNS, CDR2 SASEGT. The CDR3 spans 12 residues. Here the CDR3 reads CAGDSGEDEQYF.

The chain joins TRBV6-5 to TRBJ1-5. The CDR3 is 14 residues long. In germline, CDR1 is MNHEY, CDR2 SVGAGI. CDR3 sequence reads: CASSYSYGNQPQHF.

The chain recombines TRBV7-2 with TRBJ1-1; TCRdb's D gene call, TRBD1, goes unchecked for lack of DNA. This CDR3 region has 13 residues. The V gene's germline CDR1 is SGHTA and CDR2 FQGNSA. The CDR3 spells CASSPGQAGEAFF. Using reference TRBV7-2 and TRBJ1-1 for the parts outside the CDR3, the full variable domain is GAGVSQSPSNKVTEKGKDVELRCDPISGHTALYWYRQSLGQGLEFLIYFQGNSAPDKSGLPSDRFSAERTGGSVSTLTIQRTQQEDSAVYLCASSPGQAGEAFFGQGTRLTVV.

The chain joins TRBV5-1 to TRBJ2-1; TCRdb reports TRBD2, a call that lacks DNA to check it against. Germline-derived CDR1 and CDR2 are SGHRS and YFSETQ. CDR3 length: 15 amino acids. The CDR3 here is CASSLPSVSDNEQFF.